This entry lists 27 T cell receptor beta chains sequenced from one sample in a study of blood T cell repertoires in COVID-19. Sequencing was performed with immunoSEQ multiplex PCR; in TCRdb, only in-frame clones are kept and a portion is missing. The table shows roughly 300,000 clones, with approximately 84% occurring only once. Sequencing was performed on peripheral blood. These receptors were obtained from a human donor with COVID-19, enrolled during active disease. The donor label of this sample is uncertain.

This clone was detected once. The chain joins TRBV18 to TRBJ2-2; a weak D match, TRBD1 (5 bases). The germline V and J ends were trimmed by 9 bases and 4 bases, with 15 bases remaining between them. Germline-derived CDR1 and CDR2 are KGHSH and LQKENI. The length of the CDR3 is 14 residues. This CDR3 is CASLVDRPTGELFF. CDR3 DNA: TGTGCCAGTCTCGTAGACAGACCCACCGGGGAGCTGTTTTTT. The full variable domain, in which reference TRBV18 and TRBJ2-2 provide the parts outside the CDR3, is NAGVMQNPRHLVRRRGQEARLRCSPMKGHSHVYWYRQLPEEGLKFMVYLQKENIIDESGMPKERFSAEFPKEGPSILRIQQVVRGDSAAYFCASLVDRPTGELFFGEGSRLTVL.

The J gene is TRBJ2-1, the V gene TRBV7-9; TRBD1 agrees at 10 bases. The V segment lost 3 bases and the J segment 5 bases; nucleotides outside the gene matches: 4. The germline CDR1 and CDR2 sequences are SEHNR and FQNEAQ (reference sequence). The CDR3 runs 15 residues. CDR3 sequence reads: CASSFRGTGDNEQFF. The CDR3 DNA is TGTGCCAGCAGCTTTAGGGGGACAGGGGACAATGAGCAGTTCTTC.

This clone has just one count. V and J are TRBV19 and TRBJ2-7; a possible D gene is TRBD2 (5 bases). Germline CDR1 and CDR2: LNHDA and SQIVND (reference sequence). The CDR3 runs 13 residues. Trimming removed 5 bases from V and 3 bases from J, with 11 bases in between. CDR3 region: CASSDGMGYEQYF. The DNA of the CDR3 is TGTGCCAGTAGTGACGGGATGGGCTACGAGCAGTACTTC.

The chain carries TRBV5-1 and TRBJ1-2; D is unclear. This CDR3 contains 14 residues. V was cut by 0 bases and J by 0 bases, with 6 bases left in between. Germline loops: CDR1 SGHRS, CDR2 YFSETQ. CDR3 DNA: TGCGCCAGCAGCTTGGGGCAGTCTAACTATGGCTACACCTTC. Its protein product is CASSLGQSNYGYTF.

V usage is TRBV9 and J usage is TRBJ1-1, with TRBD1 as a possible D gene (6 bases). CDR1 is SGDLS, CDR2 YYNGEE, per germline. V was pared by 4 bases and J by 1 base, with 11 bases between. CDR3 length equals 14 residues. CDR3: CASSFRGANTEAFF. CDR3 nucleotides: TGTGCCAGCAGCTTCCGGGGGGCGAACACTGAAGCTTTCTTT.

The chain has TRBV6-5 and TRBJ1-1; the D is unclear. The CDR3 has 15 residues. Germline V CDR1 and CDR2: MNHEY, SVGAGI. Trimming took off 0 bases at V and 1 base at J, with 9 bases between the two ends. The CDR3 loop is CASSYSGGGNTEAFF. CDR3 DNA sequence: TGTGCCAGCAGTTACTCTGGCGGCGGGAACACTGAAGCTTTCTTT.

The CDR3 DNA follows: TGTGCCAGCACCCATGGGGGGGCCATGTCCTACAATGAGCAGTTCTTC. Protein product: CASTHGGAMSYNEQFF. The chain combines TRBV28 with TRBJ2-1; D possibly corresponds to TRBD2 (7 bases). Germline CDR1 reads MDHEN; CDR2 reads SYDVKM. The CDR3 spans 16 residues. Trimming left V 7 bases short and J 1 base short, with 17 bases between.

The V call is TRBV5-5, the J call TRBJ1-3; D call uncertain. Germline CDR1 and CDR2: SGHKS and YYEKEE (reference sequence). CDR3 length equals 17 residues. The V and J ends lost 3 bases and 0 bases respectively, with 16 bases between them. CDR3 bases: TGTGCCAGCAGCTCTTACTCCGTGACTGACTCTGGAAACACCATATATTTT. Residues: CASSSYSVTDSGNTIYF.

The chain uses TRBV7-3 and TRBJ2-3, with 9 bases lining up with TRBD1. CDR3 length: 15 residues. Germline V lookup: CDR1 SGHTA, CDR2 FQGTGA. V gave up 5 bases and J gave up 2 bases; unmatched junction bases: 5. The DNA for the CDR3 is TGTGCCAGCAGCCCGGACAGGGGTTTCACAGATACGCAGTATTTT. Its translation is CASSPDRGFTDTQYF.

The rearrangement links TRBV3-1 (or the pseudogene TRBV3-2) to TRBJ2-7; 7 nucleotides agree with TRBD2. V dropped 0 bases and J dropped 1; count of bases not matched to a gene: 6. This CDR3 has 16 residues. Per the germline V gene, CDR1 is LGHDT and CDR2 is YNNKEL (reference sequence). CDR3 nucleotides: TGTGCCAGCAGCCAAGATCGGCTAGCGGTGTCCTACGAGCAGTACTTC. Translating gives CASSQDRLAVSYEQYF.

This sequence joins TRBV4-3 and TRBJ2-7; the D is unclear. CDR1 and CDR2 from the germline V gene are LGHNA and YSLEER. Between the trimmed V and J ends, which lost 1 base and 3 bases, there was a span of 10 bases. The CDR3 loop spans 14 amino acids. CDR3 sequence (DNA): TGCGCCAGCAGCCAAGGCCGTTTCTACTACGAGCAGTACTTC. Protein product: CASSQGRFYYEQYF.

V usage is TRBV6-5 and J usage is TRBJ1-1, with 8 bases identical to TRBD1. The CDR3 consists of 14 residues. Germline trimming cut 5 bases from V and 5 bases from J; bases unmatched to any gene: 7. Per the germline V gene, CDR1 is MNHEY and CDR2 is SVGAGI. CDR3 in amino acids: CASSLDRGGTEAFF. In nucleotides, the CDR3 is TGTGCCAGCAGTCTTGACAGGGGTGGGACTGAAGCTTTCTTT.

CDR3 in amino acids: CASRDLRDTRSSGANVLTF. The CDR3 nucleotides are TGTGCCAGCAGGGACCTCCGGGACACACGGAGCTCTGGGGCCAACGTCCTGACTTTC. V is TRBV27 and J is TRBJ2-6; D is perhaps TRBD1 (6 bases). The V and J ends lost 6 bases and 0 bases respectively, with 21 bases between them. In germline, CDR1 is MNHEY, CDR2 SMNVEV (reference sequence). This CDR3 is built from 19 residues.

This clone was recorded a few times. This chain connects TRBV2 to TRBJ2-1, with 11 bases fitting TRBD2. In germline, CDR1 is SNHLY, CDR2 FYNNEI. The CDR3 has 15 amino acids. J gave up 6 bases and V 10 bases, and 11 bases lay outside the gene matches. The chain's CDR3 is CAILMRGTSGNEQFF. CDR3 bases: TGTGCCATCCTAATGAGGGGGACTAGCGGCAATGAGCAGTTCTTC.

The rearrangement links TRBV7-3 to TRBJ2-3; 10 nucleotides match TRBD2. V dropped 2 bases and J dropped 5; count of bases not matched to a gene: 7. This CDR3 region has 16 residues. The germline V gene has CDR1 SGHTA and CDR2 FQGTGA. The CDR3 spells CASSLSLAGVGDTQYF. The DNA of the CDR3 is TGTGCCAGCAGCTTATCCCTAGCGGGAGTCGGAGATACGCAGTATTTT.

The genes are TRBV6-4 and TRBJ2-1; 16 nucleotides line up with TRBD2. V was clipped by 8 bases and J by 7 bases; unmatched bases: 2. Germline CDR1 is MRHNA and CDR2 is SNTAGT. CDR3 length: 14 residues. CDR3 coding DNA: TGTGCCAGCCCGGGACTAGCGGGAGGGAATGAGCAGTTCTTC. Translation: CASPGLAGGNEQFF.

The chain employs TRBV19 and TRBJ1-5, with 10 bases that match TRBD1. From germline, CDR1 is LNHDA and CDR2 SQIVND (reference sequence). Trimming at V came to 6 bases and at J to 5 bases, leaving 4 bases not matched to a gene. The CDR3 has 14 amino acids. The CDR3 loop is CASRRDRGYQPQHF. CDR3 in DNA: TGTGCCAGTAGGAGGGACAGGGGATATCAGCCCCAGCATTTT.

The genes are TRBV19 and TRBJ2-1; 12 nucleotides match TRBD2. Germline V gene lookup returns CDR1 LNHDA and CDR2 SQIVND (reference sequence). The CDR3 extends over 17 amino acids. V lost 8 bases, J lost 2 bases, and 10 bases stayed unmatched. DNA of the CDR3: TGTGCCAGTCAGGGGACTAGCGGGCTCCGAACCTACAATGAGCAGTTCTTC. Its translation is CASQGTSGLRTYNEQFF.

There are many counts of this clone. This sequence joins TRBV11-1 and TRBJ2-3; a weak D match, TRBD2 (6 bases). Trimming pared 1 base from V and 1 base from J, leaving 9 bases between. Germline-derived CDR1 and CDR2 are SGHAT and FQDESV (reference sequence). The CDR3 length is 15 residues. This chain's CDR3 is CASSLGRGGTDTQYF. In DNA, the CDR3 is TGTGCCAGCAGCTTAGGGAGGGGAGGCACAGATACGCAGTATTTT.

The chain recombines TRBV19 with TRBJ2-2; D is perhaps TRBD2 (6 bases). This CDR3 has 15 residues. Per the germline V gene, CDR1 is LNHDA and CDR2 is SQIVND (reference sequence). Between the trimmed V and J ends, which lost 7 bases and 4 bases, there was a span of 16 bases. CDR3 nucleotides: TGTGCCAGTATTAGGACGCCGACTAGCACCGGGGAGCTGTTTTTT. As protein: CASIRTPTSTGELFF.

The rearrangement links TRBV7-2 to TRBJ1-2; possible D gene TRBD1, 6 bases. This CDR3 is built from 14 residues. V shed 4 bases and J shed 1 base, with 10 bases lying between them. The germline V gene encodes CDR1 SGHTA and CDR2 FQGNSA. The CDR3: CASSSAGDNYGYTF. The DNA of the CDR3 is TGTGCCAGCAGCTCGGCAGGGGATAACTATGGCTACACCTTC.

The CDR3 sequence is CAWSQGLAGDTQYF. In DNA form, the CDR3 reads TGTGCCTGGAGTCAGGGACTAGCGGGAGATACGCAGTATTTT. The chain combines TRBV30 with TRBJ2-3, with TRBD2 matching over 12 bases. The V gene end was trimmed by 2 bases and the J gene end by 5 bases; junction bases not matched to a gene: 2. CDR1 is GTSNPN and CDR2 is SVGIG in the germline V gene (reference sequence). The CDR3 totals 14 residues.

This clone was observed once. V is TRBV4-3 and J is TRBJ2-6, with D maybe TRBD1 (5 bases). This CDR3 is 14 amino acids long. Germline V CDR1 and CDR2: LGHNA, YSLEER. The ends were cut back, 3 bases at V and 11 bases at J, with 14 bases in the middle. The CDR3, as DNA: TGCGCCAGCAGCCAGGACCAGGGCGACCACGTCCTGACTTTC. Translated, it gives CASSQDQGDHVLTF.

The chain employs TRBV19 and TRBJ2-6, with 12 positions matching TRBD1. Trimming at V came to 4 bases and at J to 0 bases, leaving 4 bases not matched to a gene. This CDR3 has 18 residues. Germline values: CDR1 LNHDA, CDR2 SQIVND (reference sequence). The DNA for the CDR3 is TGTGCCAGTAGTACTCGGGACAGGGGGCTCTCTGGGGCCAACGTCCTGACTTTC. This translates into CASSTRDRGLSGANVLTF.

The V gene is TRBV10-3, the J gene TRBJ1-6; D might be TRBD1 (5 bases). The CDR3 covers 14 residues. Trimming stripped 0 bases from V and 10 bases from J, with 10 bases between. Germline assignment: CDR1 ENHRY and CDR2 SYGVKD. The CDR3, as DNA: TGTGCCATCAGTGAGTCGGGGGGTGAGTCACCCCTCCACTTT. This encodes CAISESGGESPLHF.

In this sample, this clone turned up once. This sequence joins TRBV10-3 and TRBJ2-3, with 7 nucleotides matching TRBD2. The CDR3 loop spans 14 amino acids. The J segment lost 8 bases and the V segment lost 8 bases, leaving 13 bases of the junction unmatched. Germline CDR1 ENHRY, CDR2 SYGVKD. The CDR3 DNA is TGTGCCATCGGCCAGGATACTGGGGGGGGTACGCAGTATTTT. As protein: CAIGQDTGGGTQYF.

V and J are TRBV4-2 and TRBJ2-7; the D gene is possibly TRBD1 (6 bases). The ends were cut back, 1 base at V and 0 bases at J, with 13 bases in the middle. The germline CDR1 and CDR2 sequences are LGHNA and YNFKEQ. This CDR3 is built from 16 residues. CDR3 region: CASSQGGADSSYEQYF. In DNA form, the CDR3 reads TGTGCCAGCAGCCAAGGAGGGGCGGACAGCTCCTACGAGCAGTACTTC.